This T cell receptor (beta chain) came from a study of blood T cell repertoires in COVID-19. The repertoire was sequenced with immunoSEQ multiplex PCR; TCRdb's copy has only in-frame clones and lacks some. Of approximately 92,000 clones listed, around nine tenths were seen once; the top ten hold around 18%. CDR1 and CDR2 from the germline V gene are MNHEY and SVGEGT. The CDR3 extends over 12 amino acids. The V gene lost 6 bases and the J gene lost 10 bases, with 15 bases spanning the gap. The rearrangement links TRBV6-2 or TRBV6-3 to TRBJ1-1; the D gene is possibly TRBD1 (5 bases). Sequences were obtained from peripheral blood. The TCR sequence derives from a woman aged 60-75 years with COVID-19, enrolled during active disease. The CDR3 region is CASSSGGPRAFF. The CDR3 nucleotides read TGTGCCAGCAGCTCCGGGGGTCCTAGAGCTTTCTTT.